The source of this T cell receptor beta chain is a study of blood T cell repertoires in COVID-19. Overall study context: Collection of acute and convalescent COVID-19 samples took place in the United States, Italy and Spain. T cells, B-cell-depleted T cells, or PBMCs supplied cDNA or gDNA.

Authors' processing steps: By means of reference gene primer amplification, nucleated cell counts were estimated. Clones were sequenced by immunoSEQ multiplex PCR, and TCRdb holds only the in-frame ones, with some missing. The V and J calls and the clone size are those of that table, but D and trimming were determined from the DNA. Of a few hundred thousand clones listed, about 85% are singletons. V lost 0 bases, J lost 6 bases, and 7 bases lay in between. Per germline, CDR1 SGHVS and CDR2 FNYEAQ. The CDR3 is 13 residues long. The TCR sequence derives from a man between 18 and 35 years old with active or convalescent COVID-19. Material for sequencing was peripheral blood. This chain links TRBV7-6 with TRBJ2-3; D is uncertain. The chain's CDR3 is CASSLASMDTQYF. CDR3 coding DNA: TGTGCCAGCAGCTTAGCAAGCATGGATACGCAGTATTTT.